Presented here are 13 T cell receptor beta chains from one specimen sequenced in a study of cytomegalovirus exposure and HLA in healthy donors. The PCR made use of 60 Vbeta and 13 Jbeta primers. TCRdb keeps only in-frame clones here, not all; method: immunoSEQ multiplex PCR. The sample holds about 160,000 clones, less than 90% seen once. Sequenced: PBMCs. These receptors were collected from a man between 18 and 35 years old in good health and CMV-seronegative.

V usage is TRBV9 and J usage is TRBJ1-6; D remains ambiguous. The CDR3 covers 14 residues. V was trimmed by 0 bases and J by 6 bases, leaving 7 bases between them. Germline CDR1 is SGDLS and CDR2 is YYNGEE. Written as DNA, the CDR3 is TGTGCCAGCAGCGTAGCACTGAGTAATTCACCCCTCCACTTT. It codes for CASSVALSNSPLHF.

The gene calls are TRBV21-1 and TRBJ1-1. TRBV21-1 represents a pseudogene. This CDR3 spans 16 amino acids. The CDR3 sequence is CASSKARGRAGGEAFF. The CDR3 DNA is TGTGCCAGCAGCAAAGCGCGGGGTCGGGCGGGGGGTGAAGCTTTCTTT.

The DNA for the CDR3 is TGTGCCAGCAGTTTAGTGGGACTAGCGGGGGATGAGCAGTTCTTC. Protein product: CASSLVGLAGDEQFF. This sequence joins TRBV27 and TRBJ2-1; the match to TRBD2 covers 14 bases. CDR3 length: 15 amino acids. The J segment lost 8 bases and the V segment lost 2 bases, leaving 2 bases of the junction unmatched. The germline V gene encodes CDR1 MNHEY and CDR2 SMNVEV (reference sequence).

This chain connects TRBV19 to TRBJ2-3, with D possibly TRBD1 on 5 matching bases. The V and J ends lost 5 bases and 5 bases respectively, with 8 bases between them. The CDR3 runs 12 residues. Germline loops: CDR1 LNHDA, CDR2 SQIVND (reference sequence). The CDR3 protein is CASSPGIDTQYF. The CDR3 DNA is TGTGCCAGTAGTCCAGGGATAGATACGCAGTATTTT.

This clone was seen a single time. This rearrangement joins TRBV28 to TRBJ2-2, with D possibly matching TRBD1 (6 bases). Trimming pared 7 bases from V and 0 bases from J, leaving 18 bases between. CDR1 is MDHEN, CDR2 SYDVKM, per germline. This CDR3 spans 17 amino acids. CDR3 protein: CASKTGKGSSNTGELFF. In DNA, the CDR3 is TGTGCCAGCAAAACAGGGAAAGGCTCGTCGAACACCGGGGAGCTGTTTTTT.

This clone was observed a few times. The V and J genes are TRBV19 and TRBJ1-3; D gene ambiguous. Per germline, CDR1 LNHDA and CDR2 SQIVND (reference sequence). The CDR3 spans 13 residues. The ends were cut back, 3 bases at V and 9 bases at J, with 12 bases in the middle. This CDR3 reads CASSISRRGTIYF. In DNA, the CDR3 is TGTGCCAGTAGTATCTCTCGAAGAGGCACCATATATTTT.

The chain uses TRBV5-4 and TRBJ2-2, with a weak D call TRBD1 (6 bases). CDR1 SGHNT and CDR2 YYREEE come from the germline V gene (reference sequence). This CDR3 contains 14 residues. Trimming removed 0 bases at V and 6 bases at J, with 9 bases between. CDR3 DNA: TGTGCCAGCAGCTTGGGGCAGGGGCCCGGGGAGCTGTTTTTT. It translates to CASSLGQGPGELFF.

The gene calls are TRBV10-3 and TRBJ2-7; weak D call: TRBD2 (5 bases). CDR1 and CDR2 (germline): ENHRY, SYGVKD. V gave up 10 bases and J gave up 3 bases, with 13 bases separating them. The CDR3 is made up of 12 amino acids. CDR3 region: CATTGSDYEQYF. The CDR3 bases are TGTGCCACGACGGGGTCGGACTACGAGCAGTACTTC.

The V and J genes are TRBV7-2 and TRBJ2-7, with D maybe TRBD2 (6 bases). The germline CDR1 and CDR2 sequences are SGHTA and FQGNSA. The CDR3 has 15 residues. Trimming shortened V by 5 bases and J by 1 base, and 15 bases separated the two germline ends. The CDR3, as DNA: TGTGCCAGCAGCCGTGGGGGGACCGAGTCCTACGAGCAGTACTTC. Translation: CASSRGGTESYEQYF.

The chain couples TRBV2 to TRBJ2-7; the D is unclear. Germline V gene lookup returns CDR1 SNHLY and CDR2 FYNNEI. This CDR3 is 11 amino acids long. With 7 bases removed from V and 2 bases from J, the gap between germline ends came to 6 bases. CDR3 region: CASIVAYEQYF. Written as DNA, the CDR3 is TGTGCCAGCATCGTAGCCTACGAGCAGTACTTC.

The CDR3 DNA follows: TGTGCCAGCAGCTGGGACAGGGGGATGGCCAATGAGCAGTTCTTC. It translates to CASSWDRGMANEQFF. The V call is TRBV27, the J call TRBJ2-1; TRBD1 matches at 11 bases. This CDR3 is 15 amino acids long. Trimming removed 6 bases from V and 6 bases from J; junction bases left unmatched: 7. Germline CDR1 is MNHEY and CDR2 is SMNVEV (reference sequence).

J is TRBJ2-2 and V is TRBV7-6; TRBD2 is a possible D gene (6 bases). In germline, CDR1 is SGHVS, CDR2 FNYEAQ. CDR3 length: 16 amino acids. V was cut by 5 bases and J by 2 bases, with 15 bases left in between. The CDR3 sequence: CASSRLLGLNTGELFF. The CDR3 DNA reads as TGTGCCAGCAGCCGGCTGCTGGGACTTAACACCGGGGAGCTGTTTTTT.

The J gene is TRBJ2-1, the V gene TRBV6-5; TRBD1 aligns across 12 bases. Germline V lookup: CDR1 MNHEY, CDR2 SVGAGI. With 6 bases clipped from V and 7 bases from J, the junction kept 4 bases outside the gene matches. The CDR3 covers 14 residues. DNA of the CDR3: TGTGCCAGCAGGAGGGGACAGGGGGCAAATGAGCAGTTCTTC. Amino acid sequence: CASRRGQGANEQFF.